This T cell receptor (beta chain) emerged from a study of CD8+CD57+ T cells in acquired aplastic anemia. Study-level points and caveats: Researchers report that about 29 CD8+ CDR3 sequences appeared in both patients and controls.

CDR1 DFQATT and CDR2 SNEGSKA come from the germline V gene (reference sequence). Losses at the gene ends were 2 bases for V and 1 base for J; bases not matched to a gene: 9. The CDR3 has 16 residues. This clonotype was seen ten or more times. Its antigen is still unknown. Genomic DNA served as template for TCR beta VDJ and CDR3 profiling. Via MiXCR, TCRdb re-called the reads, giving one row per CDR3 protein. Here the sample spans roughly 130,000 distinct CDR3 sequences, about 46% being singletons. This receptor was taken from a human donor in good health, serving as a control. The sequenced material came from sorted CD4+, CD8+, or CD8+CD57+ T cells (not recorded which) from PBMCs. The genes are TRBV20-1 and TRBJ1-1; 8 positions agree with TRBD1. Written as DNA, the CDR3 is TGCAGTGCTAGATTGGGGGGGACAGGAAGGAACACTGAAGCTTTCTTT. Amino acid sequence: CSARLGGTGRNTEAFF.